A selection of T cell receptor beta chains follows, all from one sample in a study of blood T cells in healthy people across ages. TCRdb re-called the 5' RACE reads through MiXCR, storing one row per CDR3 protein. The sample comprises about a million distinct CDR3 sequences, roughly half of which are singletons, and over 20% rests with the top ten. Specimen: blood. These receptors were taken from a woman in her sixties or seventies in good health. The conserved cysteine and the conserved F or W are not part of the CDR3 here. Clone size is given for some rows only: seen once, a few or many times, or a class if the clone is expanded.

CDR3aa: ASSGVRDSDFQETQY
abundance: NA
v_gene: TRBV28

CDR3aa: ASSESSIRLAGESSYEQY
abundance: few
v_gene: TRBV25-1

CDR3aa: GAGLAGLNEQY
abundance: NA
v_gene: TRBV20-1

CDR3aa: ASSLDLLADSFQETQY
abundance: NA
v_gene: TRBV27

CDR3aa: ASSPHAGGVTDTQY
abundance: NA
v_gene: TRBV9

CDR3aa: ASSRDGYNPDEQF
abundance: few
v_gene: TRBV5-1

CDR3aa: SARTSGTYNEQF
abundance: NA
v_gene: TRBV20-1

CDR3aa: ASSQDFAGSSYNEQF
abundance: NA
v_gene: TRBV3-1

CDR3aa: ASSRTGGLFSTDTQY
abundance: NA
v_gene: TRBV7-2

CDR3aa: SARRTSGTDTQY
abundance: NA
v_gene: TRBV20-1

CDR3aa: ASMGEETQF
abundance: NA
v_gene: TRBV2

CDR3aa: ASSWERDYGYT
abundance: NA
v_gene: TRBV5-8

CDR3aa: ASKGQPNEQF
abundance: once
v_gene: TRBV2

CDR3aa: ASSQSNEQF
abundance: NA
v_gene: TRBV4-1

CDR3aa: ASSPLRTTANTEAF
abundance: NA
v_gene: TRBV7-2

CDR3aa: ASSDPGLPPREQY
abundance: NA
v_gene: TRBV19

CDR3aa: ASSFRFSSYNEQF
abundance: NA
v_gene: TRBV7-2

CDR3aa: NNKRPSTDTQY
abundance: NA
v_gene: TRBV20-1

CDR3aa: ASRIGSYEQY
abundance: few
v_gene: TRBV12-3/TRBV12-4

CDR3aa: ATFGSSGREETQY
abundance: few
v_gene: TRBV12-3/TRBV12-4

CDR3aa: ASSPSNVGEQY
abundance: NA
v_gene: TRBV11-2

CDR3aa: ASSPWTEEQETQY
abundance: few
v_gene: TRBV7-8

CDR3aa: ASSNSTSGANEQF
abundance: NA
v_gene: TRBV5-1

CDR3aa: ASSRTADTYEQY
abundance: NA
v_gene: TRBV2

CDR3aa: ASSVRQVGTDTQY
abundance: NA
v_gene: TRBV21-1

CDR3aa: SALPHHRTSGAHNEQF
abundance: NA
v_gene: TRBV29-1

CDR3aa: SAFLAGGSTDTQY
abundance: few
v_gene: TRBV20-1

CDR3aa: ASSFGANTGELF
abundance: NA
v_gene: TRBV12-3/TRBV12-4

CDR3aa: ASSLSEGSWNIQY
abundance: few
v_gene: TRBV4-1

CDR3aa: ASSFRYRGEQF
abundance: few
v_gene: TRBV28

CDR3aa: ASSFEGLQPQH
abundance: few
v_gene: TRBV12-3/TRBV12-4

CDR3aa: AISKSGYEQY
abundance: NA
v_gene: TRBV10-3